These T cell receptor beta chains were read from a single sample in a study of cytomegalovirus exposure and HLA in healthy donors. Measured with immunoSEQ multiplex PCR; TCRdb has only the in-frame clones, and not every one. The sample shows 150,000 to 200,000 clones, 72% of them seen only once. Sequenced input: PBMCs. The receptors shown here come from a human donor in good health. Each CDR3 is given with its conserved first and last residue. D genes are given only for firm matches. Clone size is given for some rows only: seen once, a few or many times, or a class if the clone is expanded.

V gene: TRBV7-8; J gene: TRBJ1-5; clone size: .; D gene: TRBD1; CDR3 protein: CASSSTGSQPQHF; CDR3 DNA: TGTGCCAGCAGCTCGACAGGGAGTCAGCCCCAGCATTTT
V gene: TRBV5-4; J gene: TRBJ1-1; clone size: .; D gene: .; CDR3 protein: CASSRGGEGTEAFF; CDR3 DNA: TGTGCCAGCAGCCGCGGGGGGGAGGGCACTGAAGCTTTCTTT
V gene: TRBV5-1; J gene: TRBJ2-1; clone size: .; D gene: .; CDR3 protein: CASSLAGSDEQFF; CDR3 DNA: TGCGCCAGCAGCTTGGCAGGGTCTGATGAGCAGTTCTTC
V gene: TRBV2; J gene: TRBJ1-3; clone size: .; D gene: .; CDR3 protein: CASGLSGNTIYF; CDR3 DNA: TGTGCCAGCGGGCTCTCTGGAAACACCATATATTTT
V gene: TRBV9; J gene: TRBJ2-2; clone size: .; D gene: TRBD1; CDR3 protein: CASSGEGALPGELFF; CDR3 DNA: TGTGCCAGCAGCGGCGAGGGGGCGCTGCCCGGGGAGCTGTTTTTT
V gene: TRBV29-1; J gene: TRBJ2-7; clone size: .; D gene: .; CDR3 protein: CSARGSDSSYEQYF; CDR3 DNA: TGCAGCGCGAGGGGGTCGGACAGCTCCTACGAGCAGTACTTC
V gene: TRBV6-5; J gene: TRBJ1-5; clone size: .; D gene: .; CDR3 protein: CASSPTRGSSQPQHF; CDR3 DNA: TGTGCCAGCAGCCCTACGAGAGGAAGTAGTCAGCCCCAGCATTTT
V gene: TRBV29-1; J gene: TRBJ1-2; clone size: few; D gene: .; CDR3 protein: CSVEDQRDTSYGYTF; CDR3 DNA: TGCAGCGTTGAAGATCAGAGGGACACCTCCTATGGCTACACCTTC
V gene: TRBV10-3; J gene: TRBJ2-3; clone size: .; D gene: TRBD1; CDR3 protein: CAIRDRGVSDTQYF; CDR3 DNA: TGTGCCATCAGAGACAGGGGTGTGTCAGATACGCAGTATTTT
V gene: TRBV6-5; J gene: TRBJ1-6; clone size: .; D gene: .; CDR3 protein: CASSYGQSSYNSPLHF; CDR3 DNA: TGTGCCAGCAGTTACGGACAGTCCTCCTATAATTCACCCCTCCACTTT
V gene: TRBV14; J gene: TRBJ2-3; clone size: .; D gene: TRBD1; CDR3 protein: CASSRRTGFTDTQYF; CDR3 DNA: TGTGCCAGCAGCCGTCGGACAGGGTTTACAGATACGCAGTATTTT
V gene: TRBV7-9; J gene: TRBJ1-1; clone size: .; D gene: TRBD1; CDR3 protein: CASSQGQGKAFF; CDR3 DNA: TGTGCCAGCAGCCAGGGACAGGGTAAAGCTTTCTTT
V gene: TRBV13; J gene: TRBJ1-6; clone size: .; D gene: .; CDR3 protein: CASSSGLVDSPLHF; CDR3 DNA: TGTGCCAGCAGCTCCGGACTCGTTGATTCACCCCTCCACTTT
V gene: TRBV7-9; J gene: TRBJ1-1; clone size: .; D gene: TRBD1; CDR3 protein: CASSSLPWDRAGMNTEAFF; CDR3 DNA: TGTGCCAGCAGCTCACTCCCCTGGGACAGGGCGGGTATGAACACTGAAGCTTTCTTT
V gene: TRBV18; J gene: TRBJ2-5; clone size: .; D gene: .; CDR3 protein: CASSPGVSQETQYF; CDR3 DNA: TGTGCCAGCTCACCCGGAGTCAGCCAAGAGACCCAGTACTTC
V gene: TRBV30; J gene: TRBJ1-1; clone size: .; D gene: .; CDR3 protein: CAWQGVVGTEAFF; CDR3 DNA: TGTGCCTGGCAAGGGGTTGTTGGCACTGAAGCTTTCTTT
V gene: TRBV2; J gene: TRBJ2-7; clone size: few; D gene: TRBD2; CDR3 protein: CASIGGGTFDYEQYF; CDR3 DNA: TGTGCCAGCATCGGGGGGGGGACTTTCGACTACGAGCAGTACTTC
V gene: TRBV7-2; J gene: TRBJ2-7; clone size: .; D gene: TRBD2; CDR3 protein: CASSLGGGYEQYF; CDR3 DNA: TGTGCCAGCAGCTTAGGGGGGGGTTACGAGCAGTACTTC
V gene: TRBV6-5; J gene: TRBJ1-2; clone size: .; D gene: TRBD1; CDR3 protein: CASSGRDRLSYGYTF; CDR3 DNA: TGTGCCAGCAGTGGAAGGGACAGGTTAAGCTATGGCTACACCTTC
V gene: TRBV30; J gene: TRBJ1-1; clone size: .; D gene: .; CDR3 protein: CAWLQVNTEAFF; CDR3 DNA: TGTGCCTGGCTTCAGGTTAACACTGAAGCTTTCTTT
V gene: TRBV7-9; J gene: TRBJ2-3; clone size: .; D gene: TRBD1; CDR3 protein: CASSLTRTGSSTDTQYF; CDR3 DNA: TGTGCCAGCAGCCTCACCCGGACAGGCTCTAGCACAGATACGCAGTATTTT
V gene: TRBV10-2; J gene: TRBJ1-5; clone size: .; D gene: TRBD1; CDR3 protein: CASSEQGDQPQHF; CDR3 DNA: TGCGCCAGCAGTGAACAGGGGGATCAGCCCCAGCATTTT
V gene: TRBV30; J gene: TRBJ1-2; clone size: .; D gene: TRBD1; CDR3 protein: CAWSGPGQGPRYGYTF; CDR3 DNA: TGTGCCTGGAGTGGCCCGGGACAGGGGCCTCGCTATGGCTACACCTTC
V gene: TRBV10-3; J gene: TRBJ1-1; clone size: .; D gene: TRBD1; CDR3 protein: CAITSDRGNTEAFF; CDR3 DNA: TGTGCCATCACCTCCGACAGGGGAAACACTGAAGCTTTCTTT
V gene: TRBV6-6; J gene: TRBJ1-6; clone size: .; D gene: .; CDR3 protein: CASSYRGGNSPLHF; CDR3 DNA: TGTGCCAGCAGTTACCGAGGTGGGAATTCACCCCTCCACTTT
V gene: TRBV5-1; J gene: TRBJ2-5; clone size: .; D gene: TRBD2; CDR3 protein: CASSSRPSGGNQETQYF; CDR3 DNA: TGCGCCAGCAGCTCACGCCCTAGCGGGGGGAACCAAGAGACCCAGTACTTC
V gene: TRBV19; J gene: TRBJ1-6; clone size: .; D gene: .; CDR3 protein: CASSFGSNSPLHF; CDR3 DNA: TGTGCCAGTAGTTTCGGGAGTAATTCACCCCTCCACTTT